This TCR beta chain is drawn from a study of CXCR3-negative and CXCR3-positive naive CD8 T cells. Notes on this clonotype: Antigen unknown.

It was by 5' RACE with UMI labels that the TRB cDNA libraries were prepared. TCRdb reprocessed the 5' RACE reads; each CDR3 protein has one entry and no DNA is given. The sample table includes nearly 90,000 distinct CDR3 sequences. Study findings and constraints: CXCR3-expressing naive cells carried TRB CDR3s more hydrophobic than those of CXCR3-negative naive cells.

The CDR3 runs to 16 residues. Germline CDR1 is SGHDN and CDR2 is FVKESK. The receptor's source is a human donor in good health. Some clones in this sample may be carry-over from other donors' samples. The sample consisted of naive CXCR3+ CD8+ T cells from blood. The subset is: CD45RO-CCR7+CD27+CD95- naive CD8+ T cells expressing CXCR3 (TNR3+). V gene TRBV14 combines with J gene TRBJ2-7; the TCRdb call, TRBD2, lacks DNA for checking. CDR3 loop: CASSQDLASGSYEQYF.